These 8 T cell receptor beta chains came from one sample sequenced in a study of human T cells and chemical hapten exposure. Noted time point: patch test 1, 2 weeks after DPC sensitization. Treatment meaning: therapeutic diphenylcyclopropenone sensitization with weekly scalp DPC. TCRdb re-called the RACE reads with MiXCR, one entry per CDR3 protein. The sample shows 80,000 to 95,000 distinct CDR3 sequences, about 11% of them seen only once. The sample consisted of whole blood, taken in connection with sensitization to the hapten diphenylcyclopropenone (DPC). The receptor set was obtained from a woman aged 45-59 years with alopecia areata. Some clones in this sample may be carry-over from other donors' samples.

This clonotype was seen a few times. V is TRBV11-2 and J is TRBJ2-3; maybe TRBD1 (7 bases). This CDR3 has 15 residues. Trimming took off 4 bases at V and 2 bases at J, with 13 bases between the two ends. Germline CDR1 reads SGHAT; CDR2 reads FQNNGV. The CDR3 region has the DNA TGTGCCAGCAGCTACGCGGGGACAGTCACAGATACGCAGTATTTT. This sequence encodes CASSYAGTVTDTQYF. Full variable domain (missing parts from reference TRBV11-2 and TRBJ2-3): EAGVAQSPRYKIIEKRQSVAFWCNPISGHATLYWYQQILGQGPKLLIQFQNNGVVDDSQLPKDRFSAERLKGVDSTLKIQPAKLEDSAVYLCASSYAGTVTDTQYFGPGTRLTVL.

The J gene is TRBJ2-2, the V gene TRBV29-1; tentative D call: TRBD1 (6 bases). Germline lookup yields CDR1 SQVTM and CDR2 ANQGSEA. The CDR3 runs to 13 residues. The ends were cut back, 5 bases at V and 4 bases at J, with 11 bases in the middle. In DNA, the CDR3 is TGCAGCGTTAGAAGGGGGACCACCGGGGAGCTGTTTTTT. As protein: CSVRRGTTGELFF.

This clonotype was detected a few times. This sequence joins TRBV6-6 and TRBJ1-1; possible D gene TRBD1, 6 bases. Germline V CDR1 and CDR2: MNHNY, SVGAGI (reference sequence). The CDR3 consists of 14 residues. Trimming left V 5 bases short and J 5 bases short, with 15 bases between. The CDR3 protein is CASSTSTGSTEAFF. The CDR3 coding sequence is TGTGCCAGCAGTACAAGTACAGGGTCTACTGAAGCTTTCTTT.

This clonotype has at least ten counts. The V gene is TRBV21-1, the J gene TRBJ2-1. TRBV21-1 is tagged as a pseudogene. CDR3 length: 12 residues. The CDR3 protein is CASSLFNNEQFF. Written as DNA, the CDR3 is TGTGCCAGCAGCCTCTTCAACAATGAGCAGTTCTTC.

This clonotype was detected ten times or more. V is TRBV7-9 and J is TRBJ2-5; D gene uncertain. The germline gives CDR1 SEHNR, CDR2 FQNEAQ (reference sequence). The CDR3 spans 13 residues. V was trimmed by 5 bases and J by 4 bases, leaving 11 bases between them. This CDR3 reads CASSEGKRETQYF. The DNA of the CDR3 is TGTGCCAGCAGCGAAGGGAAGCGAGAGACCCAGTACTTC.

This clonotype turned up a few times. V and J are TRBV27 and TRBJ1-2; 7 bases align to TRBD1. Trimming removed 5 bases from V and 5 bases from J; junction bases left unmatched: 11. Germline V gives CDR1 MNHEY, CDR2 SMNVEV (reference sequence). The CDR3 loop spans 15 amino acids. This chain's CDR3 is CASSLTLTGVYGYTF. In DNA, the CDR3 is TGTGCCAGCAGTCTTACCCTTACAGGGGTGTATGGCTACACCTTC.

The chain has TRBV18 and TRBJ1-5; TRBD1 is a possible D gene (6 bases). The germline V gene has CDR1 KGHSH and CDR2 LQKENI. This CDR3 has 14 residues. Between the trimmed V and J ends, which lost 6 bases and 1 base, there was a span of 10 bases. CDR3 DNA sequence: TGTGCCAGCTCCGGGGGGCCCAGCAATCAGCCCCAGCATTTT. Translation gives CASSGGPSNQPQHF.

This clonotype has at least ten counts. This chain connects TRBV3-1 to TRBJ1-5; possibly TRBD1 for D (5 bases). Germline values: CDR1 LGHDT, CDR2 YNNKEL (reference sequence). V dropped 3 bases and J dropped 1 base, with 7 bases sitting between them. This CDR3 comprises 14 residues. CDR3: CASSHWDSNQPQHF. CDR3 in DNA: TGTGCCAGCAGCCATTGGGACAGCAATCAGCCCCAGCATTTT.